This TCR beta chain was profiled in a study of OX40 agonist ivuxolimab in advanced cancers. In the study overall: Hepatocellular carcinoma, melanoma, renal cell or head and neck cancer occurred in dose-escalation patients. Findings and caveats of the study: The average count of expanded clones was higher among CD8+ T cells than among CD4+.

The CDR3 length is 13 residues. V was clipped by 7 bases and J by 0 bases, with 10 bases between them. Looked up from germline, CDR1 is WNHNN and CDR2 is SYGVQD (reference sequence). Here immunoSEQ multiplex PCR was the method, and the copy in TCRdb shows in-frame clones only, minus some. The repertoire consists of 45,000 to 65,000 clones, with roughly 77% occurring once and the leading ten covering nearly 0.7%. Note on this clone: Its antigen is unidentified.

J is TRBJ2-7 and V is TRBV10-1; D is uncertain. This sequence originates from an adult with an advanced solid tumor such as melanoma, head and neck, liver or kidney cancer. Source: CD4+ or CD8+ T cells sorted from blood, taken in a trial of the OX40 agonist ivuxolimab. CDR3 sequence reads: CASTLQYSYEQYF. The CDR3 DNA is TGCGCCAGCACCTTACAGTACTCCTACGAGCAGTACTTC.